This T cell receptor (beta chain) was profiled in a study of Ad26.COV2.S vaccination and SARS-CoV-2 variants. Study-level information: Of the COV1001 trial arms, the Ad26.COV2.S arm included the donor. Study-wide points: Researchers cautioned that TCR breadth and depth analyses may have underestimated total T cell responses.

The sample's treatment: roughly 18 received Ad26.COV2.S at low or high dose, single or two shots; several received placebo; per-sample allocation not given. Sampling happened 63 days after the first vaccine or placebo injection. This table comes from immunoSEQ multiplex PCR, and its TCRdb copy is limited to in-frame clones, with some not included. The sample contains about 380,000 clones, around 82% of which appear only once. The CDR3 length is 14 residues. Germline V gives CDR1 MNHNS, CDR2 SASEGT. The V gene lost 2 bases and the J gene lost 8 bases, with 12 bases spanning the gap. On this clone: The antigen is undetermined.

The TCR comes from a person aged 18-65 years who received the Ad26.COV2.S COVID-19 vaccine or a placebo. Sequencing was performed on peripheral blood, taken in a trial of Ad26.COV2.S vaccine versus placebo. The chain couples TRBV6-1 to TRBJ1-4; TRBD1 might be the D (6 bases). The CDR3, as DNA: TGTGCCAGCAGTGAATTAGGGGGGCGAGAAAAACTGTTTTTT. Protein: CASSELGGREKLFF.